The T cell receptor (beta chain) under discussion was sequenced for a study of CD8 T cells in Susac syndrome. With random hexamers, reverse transcription was performed on about 0.45 to 1 ug of RNA. TCRdb fed the immunoSEQ multiplex PCR reads into MiXCR, producing one record per CDR3 protein. The sample lists around 200,000 distinct CDR3 sequences; 95% were seen once. Sequences were obtained from CD4+ T cells from PBMCs. The TCR comes from a human donor with multiple sclerosis.

The CDR3 reads CSAPGQGSTDTQYF. The DNA of the CDR3 is TGCAGCGCGCCGGGACAGGGGAGCACAGATACGCAGTATTTT. The chain combines TRBV29-1 with TRBJ2-3; 10 bases fit TRBD1. The CDR3 totals 14 residues. Germline V gene sequence: CDR1 SQVTM, CDR2 ANQGSEA. V lost 7 bases, J lost 0 bases, and 4 bases stayed unmatched.